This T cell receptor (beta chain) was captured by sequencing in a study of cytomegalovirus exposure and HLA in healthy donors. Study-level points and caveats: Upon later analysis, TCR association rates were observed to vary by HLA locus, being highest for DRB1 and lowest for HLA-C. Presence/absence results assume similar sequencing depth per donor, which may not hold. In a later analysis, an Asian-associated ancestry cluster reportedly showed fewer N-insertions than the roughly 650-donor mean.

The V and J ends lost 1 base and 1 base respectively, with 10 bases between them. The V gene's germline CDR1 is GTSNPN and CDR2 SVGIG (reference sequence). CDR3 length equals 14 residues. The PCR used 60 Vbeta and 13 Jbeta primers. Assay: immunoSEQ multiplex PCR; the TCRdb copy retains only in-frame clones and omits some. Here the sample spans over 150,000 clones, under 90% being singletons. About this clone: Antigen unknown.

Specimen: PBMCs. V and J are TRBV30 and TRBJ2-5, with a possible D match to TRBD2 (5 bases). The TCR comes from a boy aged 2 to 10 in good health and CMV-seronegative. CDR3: CAWSGVARQETQYF. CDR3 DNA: TGTGCCTGGAGTGGGGTAGCGCGCCAAGAGACCCAGTACTTC.